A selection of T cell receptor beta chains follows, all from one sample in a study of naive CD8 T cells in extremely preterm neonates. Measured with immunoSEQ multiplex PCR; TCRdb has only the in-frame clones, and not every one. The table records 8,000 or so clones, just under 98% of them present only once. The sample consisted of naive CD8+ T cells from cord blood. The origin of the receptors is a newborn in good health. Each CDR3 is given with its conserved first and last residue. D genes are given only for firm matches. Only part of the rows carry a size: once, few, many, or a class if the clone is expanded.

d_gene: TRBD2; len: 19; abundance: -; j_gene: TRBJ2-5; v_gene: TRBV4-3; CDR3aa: CASSQDTASGGVYQETQYF; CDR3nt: TGCGCCAGCAGCCAAGATACGGCTAGCGGGGGAGTTTATCAAGAGACCCAGTACTTC
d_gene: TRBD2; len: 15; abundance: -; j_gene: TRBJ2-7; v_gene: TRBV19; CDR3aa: CASSIEGGGSTRQYF; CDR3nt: TGTGCCAGTAGTATAGAGGGCGGGGGGTCTACGCGGCAGTACTTC
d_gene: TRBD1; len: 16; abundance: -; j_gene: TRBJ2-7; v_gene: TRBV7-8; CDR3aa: CASSSPQGVSSYEQYF; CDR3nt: TGTGCCAGCAGCTCACCCCAGGGGGTCTCCTCCTACGAGCAGTACTTC
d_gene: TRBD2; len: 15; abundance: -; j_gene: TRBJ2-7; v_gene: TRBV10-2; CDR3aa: CASRCEAGGRDEQYF; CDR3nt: TGCGCCAGCAGGTGCGAAGCGGGGGGCCGGGACGAGCAGTACTTC
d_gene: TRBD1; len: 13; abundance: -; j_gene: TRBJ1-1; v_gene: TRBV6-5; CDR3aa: CASRLSGGTEAFF; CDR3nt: TGTGCCAGCAGACTGTCAGGGGGGACTGAAGCTTTCTTT
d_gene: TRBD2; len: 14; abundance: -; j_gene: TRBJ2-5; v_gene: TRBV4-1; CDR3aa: CASSQTSGDETQYF; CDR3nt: TGCGCCAGCAGCCAGACTAGCGGGGATGAGACCCAGTACTTC
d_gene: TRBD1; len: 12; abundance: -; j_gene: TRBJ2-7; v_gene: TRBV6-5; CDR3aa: CASSWTGFEQYF; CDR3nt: TGTGCCAGCAGTTGGACAGGGTTCGAGCAGTACTTC
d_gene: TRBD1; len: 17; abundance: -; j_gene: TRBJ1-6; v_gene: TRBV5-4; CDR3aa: CASSLLGQGSYNSPLHF; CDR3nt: TGTGCCAGCAGCCTGCTGGGACAGGGGTCCTATAATTCACCCCTCCACTTT
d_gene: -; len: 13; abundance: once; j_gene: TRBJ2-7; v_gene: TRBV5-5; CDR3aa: CASSLGDTYEQYF; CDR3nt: TGTGCCAGCAGCTTGGGGGACACCTACGAGCAGTACTTC
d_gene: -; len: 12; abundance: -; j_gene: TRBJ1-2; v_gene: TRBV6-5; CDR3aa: CASTQVVGGYTF; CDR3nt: TGTGCCAGTACACAGGTCGTCGGTGGCTACACCTTC
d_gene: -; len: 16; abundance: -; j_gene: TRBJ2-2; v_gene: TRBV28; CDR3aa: CASSLWQGGTTGELFF; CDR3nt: TGTGCCAGCAGTTTGTGGCAGGGAGGTACAACCGGGGAGCTGTTTTTT
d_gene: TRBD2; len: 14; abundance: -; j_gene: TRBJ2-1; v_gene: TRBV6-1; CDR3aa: CATGFGGAYNEQFF; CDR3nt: TGTGCCACAGGATTCGGGGGGGCGTACAATGAGCAGTTCTTC
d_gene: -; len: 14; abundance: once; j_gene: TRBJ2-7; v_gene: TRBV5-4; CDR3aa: CASSIGGYSYEQYF; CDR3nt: TGTGCCAGCAGCATCGGGGGTTACTCCTACGAGCAGTACTTC
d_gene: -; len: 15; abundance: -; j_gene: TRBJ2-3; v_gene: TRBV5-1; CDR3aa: CASSPRGRSTDTQYF; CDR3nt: TGCGCCAGCAGCCCCAGAGGGCGGAGCACAGATACGCAGTATTTT
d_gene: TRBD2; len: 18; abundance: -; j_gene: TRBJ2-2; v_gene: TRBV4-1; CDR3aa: CASSQQLAGGHHTGELFF; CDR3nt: TGCGCCAGCAGCCAACAACTAGCGGGGGGGCATCACACCGGGGAGCTGTTTTTT
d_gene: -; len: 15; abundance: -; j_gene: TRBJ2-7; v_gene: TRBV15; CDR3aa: CATSRDRGFVDEQYF; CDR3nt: TGTGCCACCAGCAGAGATAGGGGGTTTGTGGACGAGCAGTACTTC
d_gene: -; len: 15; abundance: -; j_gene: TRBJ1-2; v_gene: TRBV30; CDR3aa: CACISSRDKGGGYTF; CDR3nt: TGTGCCTGCATAAGCTCCCGGGACAAAGGAGGAGGCTACACCTTC
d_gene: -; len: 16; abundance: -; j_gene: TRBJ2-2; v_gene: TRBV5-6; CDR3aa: CASSLGSLAPTGELFF; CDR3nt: TGTGCCAGCAGCTTGGGGTCCCTAGCGCCCACCGGGGAGCTGTTTTTT
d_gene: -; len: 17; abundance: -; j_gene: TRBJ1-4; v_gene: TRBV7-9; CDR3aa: CASRGAGFGSGNEKLFF; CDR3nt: TGTGCCAGCCGGGGGGCAGGGTTCGGAAGTGGGAATGAAAAACTGTTTTTT
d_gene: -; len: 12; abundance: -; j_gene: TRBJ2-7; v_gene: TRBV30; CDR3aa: CAWSQQGYEQYF; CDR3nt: TGTGCCTGGAGTCAGCAGGGGTACGAGCAGTACTTC
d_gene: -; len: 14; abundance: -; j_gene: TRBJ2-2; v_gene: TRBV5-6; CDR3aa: CASSPGRNTGELFF; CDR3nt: TGTGCCAGCAGCCCCGGGAGGAACACCGGGGAGCTGTTTTTT
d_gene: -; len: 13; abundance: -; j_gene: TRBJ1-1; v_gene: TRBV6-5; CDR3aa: CASSYSVNTEAFF; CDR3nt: TGTGCCAGCAGTTATTCAGTGAACACTGAAGCTTTCTTT
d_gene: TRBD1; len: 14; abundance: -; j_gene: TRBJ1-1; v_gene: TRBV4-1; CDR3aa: CASSQGQGNTEAFF; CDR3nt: TGCGCCAGCAGCCAAGGACAGGGGAACACTGAAGCTTTCTTT
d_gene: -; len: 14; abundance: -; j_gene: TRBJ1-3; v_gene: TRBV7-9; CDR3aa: CASSGQSSGNTIYF; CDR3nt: TGTGCCAGCAGCGGACAGTCCTCTGGAAACACCATATATTTT
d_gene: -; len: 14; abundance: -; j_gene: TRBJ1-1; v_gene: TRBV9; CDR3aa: CASSLSGGDTEAFF; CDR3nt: TGTGCCAGCAGCTTATCCGGAGGGGACACTGAAGCTTTCTTT
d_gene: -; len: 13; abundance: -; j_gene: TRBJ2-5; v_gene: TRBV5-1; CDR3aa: CASSERSPETQYF; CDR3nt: TGCGCCAGCAGCGAACGGAGTCCGGAGACCCAGTACTTC
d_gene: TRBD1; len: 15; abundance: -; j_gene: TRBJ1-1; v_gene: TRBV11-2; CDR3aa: CASSLGDRGNTEAFF; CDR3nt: TGTGCCAGCAGCCTGGGGGACAGGGGGAACACTGAAGCTTTCTTT